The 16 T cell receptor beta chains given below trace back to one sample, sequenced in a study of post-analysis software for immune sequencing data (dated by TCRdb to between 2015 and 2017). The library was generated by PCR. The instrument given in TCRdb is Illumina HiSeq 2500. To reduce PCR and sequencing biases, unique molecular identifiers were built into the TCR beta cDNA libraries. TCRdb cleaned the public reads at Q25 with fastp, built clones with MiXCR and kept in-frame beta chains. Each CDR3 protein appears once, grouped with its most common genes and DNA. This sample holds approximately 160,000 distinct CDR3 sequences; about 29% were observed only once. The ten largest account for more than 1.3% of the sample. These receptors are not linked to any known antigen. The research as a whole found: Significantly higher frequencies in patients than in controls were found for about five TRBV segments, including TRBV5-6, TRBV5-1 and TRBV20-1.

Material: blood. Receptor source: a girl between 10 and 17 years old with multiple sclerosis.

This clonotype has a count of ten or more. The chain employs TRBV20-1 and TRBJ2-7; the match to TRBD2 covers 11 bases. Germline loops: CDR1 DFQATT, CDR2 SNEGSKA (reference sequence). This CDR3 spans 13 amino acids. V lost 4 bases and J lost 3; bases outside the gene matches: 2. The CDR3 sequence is CSANLAGGYEQYF. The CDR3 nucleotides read TGCAGTGCTAACCTAGCGGGAGGCTACGAGCAGTACTTC.

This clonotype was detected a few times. The CDR3: CASTTSGRGTWGTEAFF. CDR3 nucleotides: TGTGCCAGCACTACAAGCGGGCGAGGGACTTGGGGGACTGAAGCTTTCTTT. The gene calls are TRBV3-1 and TRBJ1-1; TRBD1 might be the D (5 bases). The CDR3 length is 17 residues. Per germline, CDR1 LGHDT and CDR2 YNNKEL (reference sequence). V dropped 7 bases and J dropped 5 bases, with 26 bases sitting between them. The whole variable domain, remainder taken from reference TRBV3-1 and TRBJ1-1, is DTAVSQTPKYLVTQMGNDKSIKCEQNLGHDTMYWYKQDSKKFLKIMFSYNNKELIINETVPNRFSPKSPDKAHLNLHINSLELGDSAVYFCASTTSGRGTWGTEAFFGQGTRLTVV.

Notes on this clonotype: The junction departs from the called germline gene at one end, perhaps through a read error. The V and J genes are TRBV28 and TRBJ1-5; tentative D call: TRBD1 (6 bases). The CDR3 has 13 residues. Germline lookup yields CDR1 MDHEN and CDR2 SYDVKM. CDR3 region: CASRQGFNQPLHF. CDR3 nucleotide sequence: TGTGCCAGCAGACAGGGCTTTAATCAGCCCCTGCATTTT. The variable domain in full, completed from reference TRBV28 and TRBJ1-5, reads DVKVTQSSRYLVKRTGEKVFLECVQDMDHENMFWYRQDPGLGLRLIYFSYDVKMKEKGDIPEGYSVSREKKERFSLILESASTNQTSMYLCASRQGFNQPLHFGDGTRLSIL.

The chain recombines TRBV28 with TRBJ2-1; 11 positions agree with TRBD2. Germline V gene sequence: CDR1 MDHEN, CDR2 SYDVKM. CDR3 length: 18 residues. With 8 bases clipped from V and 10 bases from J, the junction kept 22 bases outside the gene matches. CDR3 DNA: TGTGCCAGCTCCACCGGGGGACTAGCGGCGTCTATGCCCTACGAGCAGTTCTTC. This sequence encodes CASSTGGLAASMPYEQFF.

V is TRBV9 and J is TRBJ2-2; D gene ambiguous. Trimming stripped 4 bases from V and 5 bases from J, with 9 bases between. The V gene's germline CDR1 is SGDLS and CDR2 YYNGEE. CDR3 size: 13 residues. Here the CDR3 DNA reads TGTGCCAGCAGCCCCTTGGCGACCGGGGAGCTGTTTTTT. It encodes CASSPLATGELFF.

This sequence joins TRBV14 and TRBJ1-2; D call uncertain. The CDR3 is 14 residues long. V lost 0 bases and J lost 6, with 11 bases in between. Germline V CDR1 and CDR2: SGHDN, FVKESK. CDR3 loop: CASSQDHGLDGYTF. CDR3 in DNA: TGTGCCAGCAGCCAAGATCACGGGTTAGATGGCTACACCTTC. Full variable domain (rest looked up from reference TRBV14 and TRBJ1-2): EAGVTQFPSHSVIEKGQTVTLRCDPISGHDNLYWYRRVMGKEIKFLLHFVKESKQDESGMPNNRFLAERTGGTYSTLKVQPAELEDSGVYFCASSQDHGLDGYTFGSGTRLTVV.

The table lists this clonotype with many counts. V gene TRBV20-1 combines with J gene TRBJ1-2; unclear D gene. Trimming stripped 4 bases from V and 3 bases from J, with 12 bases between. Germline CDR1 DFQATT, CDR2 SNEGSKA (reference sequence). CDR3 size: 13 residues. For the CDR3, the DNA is TGCAGTGCTAACCCGGGGTGGGACTATGGCTACACCTTC. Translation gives CSANPGWDYGYTF.

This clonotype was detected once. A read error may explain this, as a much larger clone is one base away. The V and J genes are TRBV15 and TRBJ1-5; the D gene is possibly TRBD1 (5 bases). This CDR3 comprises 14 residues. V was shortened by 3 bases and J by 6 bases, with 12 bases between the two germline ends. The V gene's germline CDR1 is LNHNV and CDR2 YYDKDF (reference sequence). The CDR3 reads CATSSLDNSQPQHF. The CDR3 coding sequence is TGTGCCACCAGCAGTCTGGACAACAGTCAGCCCCAGCATTTT.

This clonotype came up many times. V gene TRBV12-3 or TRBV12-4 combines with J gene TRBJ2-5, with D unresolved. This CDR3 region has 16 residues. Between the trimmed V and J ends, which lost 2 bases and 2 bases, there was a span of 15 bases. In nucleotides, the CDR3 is TGTGCCAGCAGTTTATTAGTGGGCTTTTGGCAAGAGACCCAGTACTTC. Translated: CASSLLVGFWQETQYF.

The DNA of the CDR3 is TGTGCCAGCAGCGTAGAGGCCCCTCTGGAAGGTTACACTGAAGCTTTCTTT. Residues: CASSVEAPLEGYTEAFF. The genes are TRBV9 and TRBJ1-1; D not resolved. The V and J ends lost 0 bases and 3 bases respectively, with 18 bases between them. Germline assignment: CDR1 SGDLS and CDR2 YYNGEE. The CDR3 spans 17 residues.

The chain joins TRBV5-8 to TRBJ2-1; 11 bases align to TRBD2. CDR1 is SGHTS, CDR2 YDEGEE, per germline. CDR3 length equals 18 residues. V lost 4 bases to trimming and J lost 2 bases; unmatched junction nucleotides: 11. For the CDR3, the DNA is TGTGCCAGCAGCACACCACGCCCGGGACTAGCGGCCTACAATGAGCAGTTCTTC. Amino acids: CASSTPRPGLAAYNEQFF.

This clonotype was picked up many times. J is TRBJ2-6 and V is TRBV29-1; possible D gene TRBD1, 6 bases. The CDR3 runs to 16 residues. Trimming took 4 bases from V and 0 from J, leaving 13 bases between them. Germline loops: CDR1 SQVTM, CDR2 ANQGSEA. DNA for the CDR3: TGCAGCGTTGGAGGACAGTATAGCTCTGGGGCCAACGTCCTGACTTTC. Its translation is CSVGGQYSSGANVLTF. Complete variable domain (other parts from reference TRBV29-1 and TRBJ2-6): SAVISQKPSRDICQRGTSLTIQCQVDSQVTMMFWYRQQPGQSLTLIATANQGSEATYESGFVIDKFPISRPNLTFSTLTVSNMSPEDSSIYLCSVGGQYSSGANVLTFGAGSRLTVL.

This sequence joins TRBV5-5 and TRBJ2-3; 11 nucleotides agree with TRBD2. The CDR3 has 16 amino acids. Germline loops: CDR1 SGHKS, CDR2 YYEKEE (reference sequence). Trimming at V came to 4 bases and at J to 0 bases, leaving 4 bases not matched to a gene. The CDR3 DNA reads TGTGCCAGCAGCCAGGGACTAGCGGCGAGCACAGATACGCAGTATTTT. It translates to CASSQGLAASTDTQYF.

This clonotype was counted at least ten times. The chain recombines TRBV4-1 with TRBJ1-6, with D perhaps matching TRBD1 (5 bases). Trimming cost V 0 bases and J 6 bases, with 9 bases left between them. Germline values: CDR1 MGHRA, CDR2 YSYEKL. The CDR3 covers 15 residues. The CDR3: CASSQDQGTNSPLHF. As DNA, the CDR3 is TGCGCCAGCAGCCAAGATCAGGGCACTAATTCACCCCTCCACTTT.

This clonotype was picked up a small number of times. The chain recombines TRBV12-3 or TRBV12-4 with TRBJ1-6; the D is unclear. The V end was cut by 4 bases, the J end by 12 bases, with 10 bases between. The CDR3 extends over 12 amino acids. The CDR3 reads CASSWAAGPLHF. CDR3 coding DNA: TGTGCCAGCAGTTGGGCGGCTGGACCCCTCCACTTT.

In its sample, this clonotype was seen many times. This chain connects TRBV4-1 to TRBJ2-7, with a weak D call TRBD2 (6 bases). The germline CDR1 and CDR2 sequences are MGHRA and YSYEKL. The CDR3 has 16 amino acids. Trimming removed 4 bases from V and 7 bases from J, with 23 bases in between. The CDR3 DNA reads TGCGCCAGCAGCCGAGCGGGTTCCGGGAGCATTGGTGAGCAGTACTTC. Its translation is CASSRAGSGSIGEQYF.